Reported below is one TCR beta chain. This CDR3 has 17 residues. Germline CDR1 and CDR2: MGHRA and YSYEKL. Trimming took 4 bases from V and 7 from J; bases not matched to a gene: 16. Using immunoSEQ multiplex PCR, the repertoire was profiled, and TCRdb retains in-frame clones only, with some absent. Of approximately 2.5 million clones in the sample, over 85% were seen once. The data were obtained in a study of shared clonotypes between healthy human individuals. The chain employs TRBV4-1 and TRBJ1-3, with 7 bases aligning to TRBD1. Sample: naive CD4+ T cells sorted from blood. Subset of the sample: CD45RA+ positively selected. This sequence originates from a man between 18 and 35 years old in good health. The DNA of the CDR3 is TGCGCCAGCAGCCCGTTAACCTTACAGGGGAGGAGGAACACCATATATTTT. This encodes CASSPLTLQGRRNTIYF.